Many counts were recorded for the clone carrying this TCR beta chain. The read gets to within 3 residues of the CDR3 end, and the germline J gene fills in the rest. The data derive from a study of T cell clonality in common variable immunodeficiency. Clones were sequenced by immunoSEQ multiplex PCR, and TCRdb holds only the in-frame ones, with some missing. Recorded here are about 60,000 clones, with no singletons, and the ten leading clones hold about 1.5%. CDR3 length equals 12 residues. Germline V gene sequence: CDR1 KGHSH, CDR2 LQKENI. V lost 1 base and J 6 bases, leaving 6 bases between the germline ends.

Sample: peripheral blood mononuclear cells. The TCR was taken from a person aged 18 to 69 in good health. The chain employs TRBV18 and TRBJ1-2; no reliable D call. CDR3: CASSPLRDGYTF. The CDR3 DNA, read in part, is TGTGCCAGCTCACCACTCCGGGATGGC.